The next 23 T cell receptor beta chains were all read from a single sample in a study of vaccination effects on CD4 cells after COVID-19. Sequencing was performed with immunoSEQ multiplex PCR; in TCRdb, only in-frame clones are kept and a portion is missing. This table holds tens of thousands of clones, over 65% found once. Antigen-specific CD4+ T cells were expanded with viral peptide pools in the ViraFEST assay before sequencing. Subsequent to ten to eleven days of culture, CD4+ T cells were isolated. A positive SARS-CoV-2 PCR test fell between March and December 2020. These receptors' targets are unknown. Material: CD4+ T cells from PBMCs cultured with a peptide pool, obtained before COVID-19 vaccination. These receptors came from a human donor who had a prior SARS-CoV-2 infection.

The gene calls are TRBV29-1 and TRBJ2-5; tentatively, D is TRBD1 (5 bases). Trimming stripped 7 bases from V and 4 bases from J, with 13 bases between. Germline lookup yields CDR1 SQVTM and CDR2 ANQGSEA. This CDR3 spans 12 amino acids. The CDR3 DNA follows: TGCAGCGGCACCGCAGGGTTAGAGACCCAGTACTTC. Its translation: CSGTAGLETQYF.

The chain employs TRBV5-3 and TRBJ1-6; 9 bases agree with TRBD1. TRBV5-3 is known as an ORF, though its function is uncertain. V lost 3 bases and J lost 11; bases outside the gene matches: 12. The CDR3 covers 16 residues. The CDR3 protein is CARSSSGTGLETPLHF. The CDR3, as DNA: TGTGCCAGAAGCTCGTCCGGGACAGGGCTTGAAACACCCCTCCACTTT.

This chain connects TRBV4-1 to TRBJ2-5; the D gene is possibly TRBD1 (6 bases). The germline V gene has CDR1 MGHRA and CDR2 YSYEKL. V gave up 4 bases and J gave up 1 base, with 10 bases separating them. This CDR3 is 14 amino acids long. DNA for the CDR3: TGCGCCAGCAGCCGTGGACAGTTCCAAGAGACCCAGTACTTC. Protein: CASSRGQFQETQYF.

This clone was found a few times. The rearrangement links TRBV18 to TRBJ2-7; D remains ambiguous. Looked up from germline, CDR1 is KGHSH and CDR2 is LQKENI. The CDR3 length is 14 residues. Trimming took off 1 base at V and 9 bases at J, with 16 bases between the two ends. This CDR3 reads CASSPLETRRGQYF. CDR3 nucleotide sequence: TGTGCCAGCTCACCACTTGAGACCCGCCGCGGGCAGTACTTC.

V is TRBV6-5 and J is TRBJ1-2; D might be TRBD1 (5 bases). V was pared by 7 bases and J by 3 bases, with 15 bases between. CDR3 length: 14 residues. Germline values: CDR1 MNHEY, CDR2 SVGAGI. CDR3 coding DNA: TGTGCCAGCAAACCTGGGGCGGTAGACTATGGCTACACCTTC. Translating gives CASKPGAVDYGYTF.

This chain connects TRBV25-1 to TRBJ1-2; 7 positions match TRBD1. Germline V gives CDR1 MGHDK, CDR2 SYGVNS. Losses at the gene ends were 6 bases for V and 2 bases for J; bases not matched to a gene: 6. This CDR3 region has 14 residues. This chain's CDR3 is CASRGGQANYGYTF. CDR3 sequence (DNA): TGTGCCAGCAGGGGAGGACAGGCGAACTATGGCTACACCTTC.

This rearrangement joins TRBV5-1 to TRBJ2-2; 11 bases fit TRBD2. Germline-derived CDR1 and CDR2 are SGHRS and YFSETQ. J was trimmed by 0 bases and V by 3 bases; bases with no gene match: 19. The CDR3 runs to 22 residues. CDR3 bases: TGCGCCAGCAGCTCGGACAGGGGCCTACTAGCGGGGGAGATTGCGAACACCGGGGAGCTGTTTTTT. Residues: CASSSDRGLLAGEIANTGELFF.

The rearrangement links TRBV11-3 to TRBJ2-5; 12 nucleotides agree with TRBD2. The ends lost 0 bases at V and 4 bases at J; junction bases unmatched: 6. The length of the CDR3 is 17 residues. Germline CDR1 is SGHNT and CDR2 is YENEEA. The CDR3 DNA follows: TGTGCCAGCAGCTTAGACAGGACTAGCGGGATCTCAGAGACCCAGTACTTC. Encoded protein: CASSLDRTSGISETQYF.

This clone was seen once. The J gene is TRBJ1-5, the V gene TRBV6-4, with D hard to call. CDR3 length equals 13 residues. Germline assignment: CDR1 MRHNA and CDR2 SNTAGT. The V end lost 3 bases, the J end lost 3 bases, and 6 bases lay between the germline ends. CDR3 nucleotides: TGTGCCAGCAGTGAACAGATCAATCAGCCCCAGCATTTT. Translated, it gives CASSEQINQPQHF.

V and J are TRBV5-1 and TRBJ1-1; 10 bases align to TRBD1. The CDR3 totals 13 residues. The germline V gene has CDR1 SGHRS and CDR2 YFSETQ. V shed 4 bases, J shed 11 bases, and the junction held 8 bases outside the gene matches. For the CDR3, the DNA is TGCGCCAGCAGCGCTGACAGGGGGCGCGTGGCTTTCTTT. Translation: CASSADRGRVAFF.

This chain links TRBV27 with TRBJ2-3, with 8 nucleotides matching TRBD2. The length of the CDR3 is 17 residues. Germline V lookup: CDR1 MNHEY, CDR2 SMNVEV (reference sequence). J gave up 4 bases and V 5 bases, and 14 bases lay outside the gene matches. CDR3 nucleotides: TGTGCCAGCAGTCGTAGACTAGTGGCGGGAGGCTCAGATACGCAGTATTTT. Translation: CASSRRLVAGGSDTQYF.

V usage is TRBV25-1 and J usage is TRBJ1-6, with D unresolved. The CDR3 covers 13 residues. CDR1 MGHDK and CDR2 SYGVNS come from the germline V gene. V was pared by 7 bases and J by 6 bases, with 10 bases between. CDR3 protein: CASNGFGNSPLHF. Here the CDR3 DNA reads TGTGCCAGCAATGGGTTCGGTAATTCACCCCTCCACTTT.

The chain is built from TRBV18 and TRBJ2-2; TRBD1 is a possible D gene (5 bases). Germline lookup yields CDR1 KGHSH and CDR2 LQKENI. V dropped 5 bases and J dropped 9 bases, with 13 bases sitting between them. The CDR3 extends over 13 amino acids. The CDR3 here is CASSSTGRRELFF. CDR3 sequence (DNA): TGTGCCAGCTCATCTACAGGACGCAGGGAGCTGTTTTTT.

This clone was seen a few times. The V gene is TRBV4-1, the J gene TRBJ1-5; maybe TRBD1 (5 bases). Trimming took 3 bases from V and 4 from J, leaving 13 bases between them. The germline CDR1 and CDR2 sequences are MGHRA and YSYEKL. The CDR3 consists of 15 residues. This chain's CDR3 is CASSHAGTINQPQHF. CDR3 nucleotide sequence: TGCGCCAGCAGCCATGCTGGGACCATTAATCAGCCCCAGCATTTT.

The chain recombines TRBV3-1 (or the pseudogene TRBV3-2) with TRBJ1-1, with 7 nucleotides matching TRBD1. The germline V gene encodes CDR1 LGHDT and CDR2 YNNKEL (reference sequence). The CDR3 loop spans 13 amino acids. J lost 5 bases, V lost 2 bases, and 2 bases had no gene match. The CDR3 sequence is CASSQYRGTEAFF. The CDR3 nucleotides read TGTGCCAGCAGCCAATACAGGGGAACTGAAGCTTTCTTT.

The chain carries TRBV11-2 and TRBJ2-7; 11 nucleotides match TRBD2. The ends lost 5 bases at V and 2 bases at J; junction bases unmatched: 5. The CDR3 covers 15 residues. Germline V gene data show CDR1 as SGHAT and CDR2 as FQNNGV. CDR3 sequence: CASSGRLAGPYEQYF. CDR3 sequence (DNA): TGTGCCAGCAGCGGGCGACTAGCGGGGCCCTACGAGCAGTACTTC.

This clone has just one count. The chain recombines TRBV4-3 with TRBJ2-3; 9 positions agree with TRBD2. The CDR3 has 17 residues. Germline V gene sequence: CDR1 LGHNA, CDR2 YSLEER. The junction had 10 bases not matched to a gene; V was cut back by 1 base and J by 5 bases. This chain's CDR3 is CASSQVLGGAGGDTQYF. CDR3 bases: TGCGCCAGCAGCCAAGTCCTAGGGGGAGCGGGAGGAGATACGCAGTATTTT.

The CDR3 nucleotides are TGTGCCAGCAGTTTTTGGACCACAGATACGCAGTATTTT. This codes for CASSFWTTDTQYF. V is TRBV27 and J is TRBJ2-3, with D uncertain. The V end lost 3 bases, the J end lost 2 bases, and 6 bases lay between the germline ends. The CDR3 runs 13 residues. Germline CDR1 reads MNHEY; CDR2 reads SMNVEV (reference sequence).

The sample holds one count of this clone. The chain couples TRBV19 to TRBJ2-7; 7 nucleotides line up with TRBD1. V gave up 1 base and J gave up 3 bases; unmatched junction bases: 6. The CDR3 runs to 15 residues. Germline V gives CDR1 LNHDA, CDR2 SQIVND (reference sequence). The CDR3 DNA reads TGTGCCAGTAGTATAGGGGGACAGATTTACTACGAGCAGTACTTC. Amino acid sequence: CASSIGGQIYYEQYF.

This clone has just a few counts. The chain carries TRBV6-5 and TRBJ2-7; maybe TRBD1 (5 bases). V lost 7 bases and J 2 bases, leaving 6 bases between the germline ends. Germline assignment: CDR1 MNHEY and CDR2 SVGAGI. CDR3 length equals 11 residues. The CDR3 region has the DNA TGTGCCAGCAAAGGGGCCTACGAGCAGTACTTC. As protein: CASKGAYEQYF.

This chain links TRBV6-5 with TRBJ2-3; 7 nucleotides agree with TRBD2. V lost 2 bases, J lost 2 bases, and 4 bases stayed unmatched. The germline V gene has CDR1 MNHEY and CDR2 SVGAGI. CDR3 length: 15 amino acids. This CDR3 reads CASSYQAGITDTQYF. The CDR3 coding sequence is TGTGCCAGCAGTTACCAAGCGGGGATCACAGATACGCAGTATTTT.

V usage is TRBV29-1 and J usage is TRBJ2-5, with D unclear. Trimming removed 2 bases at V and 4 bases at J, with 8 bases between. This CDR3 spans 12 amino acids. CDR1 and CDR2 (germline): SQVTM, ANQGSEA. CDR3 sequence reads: CSVEHGPETQYF. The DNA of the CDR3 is TGCAGCGTTGAACATGGGCCAGAGACCCAGTACTTC. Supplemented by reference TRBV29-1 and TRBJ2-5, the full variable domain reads SAVISQKPSRDICQRGTSLTIQCQVDSQVTMMFWYRQQPGQSLTLIATANQGSEATYESGFVIDKFPISRPNLTFSTLTVSNMSPEDSSIYLCSVEHGPETQYFGPGTRLLVL.

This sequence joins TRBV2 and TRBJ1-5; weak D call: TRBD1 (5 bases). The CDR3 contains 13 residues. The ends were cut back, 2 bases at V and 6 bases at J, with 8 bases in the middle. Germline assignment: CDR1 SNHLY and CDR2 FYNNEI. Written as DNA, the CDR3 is TGTGCCAGCAGTGAATTGGGGGGTCAGCCCCAGCATTTT. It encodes CASSELGGQPQHF.